A single T cell receptor (beta chain) is shown here with its context. Its antigen is not known. The CDR3 sequence is 13 residues long. Trimming shortened V by 0 bases and J by 11 bases, and 14 bases separated the two germline ends. Per germline, CDR1 GTSNPN and CDR2 SVGIG (reference sequence). The sample comes from a study of shared clonotypes between healthy human individuals. Study-wide results and caveats: Investigators collected only blood, and repertoires in tissues likely differ.

A deep-level run was used for the assay. The protocol was immunoSEQ multiplex PCR, while the TCRdb copy is restricted to in-frame clones and leaves out a portion. Of about half a million clones in the sample, roughly 80% were seen once. The sequenced sample was PBMCs. The chain has TRBV30 and TRBJ1-5; D is perhaps TRBD1 (5 bases). This receptor was identified in a middle-aged woman in good health. Some clones in this sample may be carry-over from other donors' samples. CDR3 nucleotides: TGTGCCTGGAGTGTGGGGGGTTTCACGACCCAGCATTTT. Translation gives CAWSVGGFTTQHF.